This T cell receptor beta chain was recovered during a study of blood T cell repertoires in COVID-19 (dated by TCRdb to about 2020). Looking at the study overall: Collaborator samples came from the United States, Italy and Spain and covered acute and convalescent phases of COVID-19. Nearly every sample came with metadata listing a de-identified subject ID, COVID-19 status, age in years and sex. Where available, HLA class I and class II types were taken from metadata supplied by the sample provider and were not determined by assay-based typing. The samples were drawn from the first 160 participants of the ongoing ImmuneRACE study and from 950 to 1,500 subjects provided by 6 global collaborators. The prospective study material was composed of cDNA or gDNA derived from T cells, B-cell-depleted T cells, or PBMCs. A freely available public database, intended as a resource for researchers studying the immune response to SARS-CoV-2, is where the repertoires were released. Subjects who had been exposed to COVID-19, were actively infected with it, or had recovered from it provided the deeply sampled blood TCRbeta repertoires that made up the dataset.

TCRbeta CDR3 regions were amplified from genomic DNA by means of the immunoSEQ Assay, a bias-controlled multiplex PCR. The original methods were these. Within the assay, amplification of reference gene primers was used to estimate how many nucleated cells each sample contained. Sequence reads were collapsed and filtered to measure the absolute abundance of every unique TCRbeta CDR3 rearrangement. For each sample, productive Simpson clonality was calculated as the square root of Simpson's diversity index over productive rearrangements. Here the immuneACCESS table is served through TCRdb, limited to in-frame sequences with V and J called. Missing clones are a known gap in these copies; in checked studies unresolved V genes cover under half, and the rest lacks a known reason. The D gene and trimming were derived from the DNA, and the V and J assignments and clone size from that table. The sample has roughly 240,000 clones on record, around 83% of them singletons. The ten biggest clones cover around 2% of the sample.

Concerning this clone itself: Its antigen remains unidentified. Within one base of it there is no much larger clone, and no base qualities were kept.

Overall results and qualifications from the work: How much clinical and demographic metadata was included differed by source and by participant, and the metadata was provided uncurated.

The CDR3 numbers 15 residues from cysteine through phenylalanine. Only the CDR3 DNA is retained, 45 bases long and in frame from the first base. CDR1 and CDR2 are drawn from the germline V gene: SGHNT, YENEEA. Trimmed from V: 1 base; trimmed from J: 7 bases; junction bases lacking a gene match: 8. A second Seattle source provided samples from volunteer blood donors who had recovered from COVID-19. Each collaborating institution followed its own protocols to collect whole blood in K2EDTA tubes. For TCRbeta analysis, collaborators shipped samples in one of three forms: frozen whole blood, isolated PBMCs, or DNA extracted from either of those sample types.

Sequencing was performed on peripheral blood. This TCR was sampled from a man aged 35-49 years who had recovered from COVID-19. The receptor chain draws on TRBV11-3 and TRBJ1-1, with TRBD1 matching 8 junction bases. CDR3 sequence: CASSLGRTGNGEAFF. The DNA is TGTGCCAGCAGCTTAGGCCGGACAGGGAATGGTGAAGCTTTCTTT.